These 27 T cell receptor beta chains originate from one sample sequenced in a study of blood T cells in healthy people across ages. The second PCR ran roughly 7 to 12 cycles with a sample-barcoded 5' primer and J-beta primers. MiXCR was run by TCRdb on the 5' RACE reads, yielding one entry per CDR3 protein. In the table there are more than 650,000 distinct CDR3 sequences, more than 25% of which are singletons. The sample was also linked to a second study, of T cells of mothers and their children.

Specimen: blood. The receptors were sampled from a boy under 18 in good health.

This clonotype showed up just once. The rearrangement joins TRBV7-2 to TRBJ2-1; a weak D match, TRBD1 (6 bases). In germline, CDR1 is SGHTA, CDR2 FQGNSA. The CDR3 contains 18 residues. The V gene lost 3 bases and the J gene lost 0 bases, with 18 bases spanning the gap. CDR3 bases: TGTGCCAGCAGCTTTAGGGGAACAGGGCGAAGCTCCTACAATGAGCAGTTCTTC. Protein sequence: CASSFRGTGRSSYNEQFF.

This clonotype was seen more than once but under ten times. The CDR3 reads CASSPVVIGRRSYEQYF. CDR3 sequence (DNA): TGTGCCAGCAGCCCCGTCGTTATAGGGCGACGTTCCTACGAGCAGTACTTC. V gene TRBV14 combines with J gene TRBJ2-5; D remains ambiguous. The assigned J gene may be wrong: the sequence end matches TRBJ2-7 better. Germline V gives CDR1 SGHDN, CDR2 FVKESK. CDR3 size: 17 residues.

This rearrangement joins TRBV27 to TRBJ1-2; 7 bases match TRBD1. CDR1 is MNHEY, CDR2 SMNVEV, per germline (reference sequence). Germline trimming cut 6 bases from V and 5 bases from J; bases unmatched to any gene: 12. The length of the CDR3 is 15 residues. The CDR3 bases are TGTGCCAGCAGGGGAACGGACAGGATTGTGTATGGCTACACCTTC. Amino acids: CASRGTDRIVYGYTF.

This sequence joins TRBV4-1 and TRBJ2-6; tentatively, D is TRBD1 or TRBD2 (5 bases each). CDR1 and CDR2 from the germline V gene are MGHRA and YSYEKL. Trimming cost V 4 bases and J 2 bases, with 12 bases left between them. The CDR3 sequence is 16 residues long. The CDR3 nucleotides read TGCGCCAGCAGCCCCCTTTTGGGGGCTGGGGCCAACGTCCTGACTTTC. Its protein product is CASSPLLGAGANVLTF.

CDR3 in amino acids: CASVRTVLPSYNEQFF. In nucleotides, the CDR3 is TGCGCCAGCGTAAGGACAGTTTTACCATCCTACAATGAGCAGTTCTTC. This chain connects TRBV10-1 to TRBJ2-1; a possible D gene is TRBD1 (6 bases). CDR3 length equals 16 residues. Germline V gene data show CDR1 as WNHNN and CDR2 as SYGVQD (reference sequence). Trimming cost V 8 bases and J 1 base, with 18 bases left between them.

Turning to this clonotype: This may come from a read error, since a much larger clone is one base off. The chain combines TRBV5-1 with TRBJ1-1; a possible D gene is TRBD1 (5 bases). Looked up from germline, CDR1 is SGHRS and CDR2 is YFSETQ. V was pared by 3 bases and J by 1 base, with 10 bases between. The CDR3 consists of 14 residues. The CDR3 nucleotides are TGCGCCAGCAGCTACCTGGGGGGGAACACTGAAGCTTTCTTT. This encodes CASSYLGGNTEAFF.

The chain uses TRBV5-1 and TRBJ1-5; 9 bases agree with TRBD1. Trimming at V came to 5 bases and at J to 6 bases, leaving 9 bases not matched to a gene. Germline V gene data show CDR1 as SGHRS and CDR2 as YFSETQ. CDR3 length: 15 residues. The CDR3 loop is CASRAGTGFGQPQHF. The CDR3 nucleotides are TGCGCCAGCAGGGCCGGGACAGGGTTCGGTCAGCCCCAGCATTTT.

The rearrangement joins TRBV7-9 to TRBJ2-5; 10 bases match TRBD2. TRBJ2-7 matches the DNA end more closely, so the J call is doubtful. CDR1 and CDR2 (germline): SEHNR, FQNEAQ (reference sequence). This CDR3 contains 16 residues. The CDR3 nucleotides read TGTGCCAGCAGCGTAGTTCCGACTAGCGGGCAGGGCGAGCAGTACTTC. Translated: CASSVVPTSGQGEQYF.

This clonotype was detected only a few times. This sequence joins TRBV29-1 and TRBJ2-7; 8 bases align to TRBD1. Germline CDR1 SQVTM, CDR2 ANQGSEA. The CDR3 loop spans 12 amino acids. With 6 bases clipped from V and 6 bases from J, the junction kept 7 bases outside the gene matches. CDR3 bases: TGCAGCGTAGCGGACAGGGACGCCGAGCAGTACTTC. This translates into CSVADRDAEQYF.

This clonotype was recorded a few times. CDR3 sequence: CASSSTGNGEPQHF. CDR3 bases: TGTGCCAGCAGTTCAACAGGGAACGGGGAGCCCCAGCATTTT. The V and J genes are TRBV12-3 or TRBV12-4 and TRBJ1-5; a weak D match, TRBD1 (6 bases). V was shortened by 4 bases and J by 8 bases, with 15 bases between the two germline ends. CDR3 length: 14 residues.

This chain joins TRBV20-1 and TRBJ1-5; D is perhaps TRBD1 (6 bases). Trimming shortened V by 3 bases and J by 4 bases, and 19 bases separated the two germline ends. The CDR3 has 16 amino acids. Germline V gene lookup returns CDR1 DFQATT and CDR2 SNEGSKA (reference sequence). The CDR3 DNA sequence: TGCAGTGCTAGGGATGAGACAGGAGGATTTAATCAGCCCCAGCATTTT. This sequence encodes CSARDETGGFNQPQHF.

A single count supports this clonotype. Written as DNA, the CDR3 is TGTGCCAGCAGTTACTCATTCCGGGACACTGAAGCTTTCTTT. It codes for CASSYSFRDTEAFF. The genes are TRBV6-6 and TRBJ1-1; D uncertain. This CDR3 has 14 residues. CDR1 and CDR2 from the germline V gene are MNHNY and SVGAGI (reference sequence). V was shortened by 0 bases and J by 3 bases, with 8 bases between the two germline ends.

The CDR3 DNA reads TGTGCCAGCAGCTTTAGGCCGGTTCTAGCTGAAGCTTTCTTT. Amino acid sequence: CASSFRPVLAEAFF. The chain is built from TRBV13 and TRBJ1-1; D uncertain. Between the trimmed V and J ends, which lost 3 bases and 6 bases, there was a span of 14 bases. The CDR3 loop spans 14 amino acids. The germline V gene has CDR1 PRHDT and CDR2 FYEKMQ (reference sequence).

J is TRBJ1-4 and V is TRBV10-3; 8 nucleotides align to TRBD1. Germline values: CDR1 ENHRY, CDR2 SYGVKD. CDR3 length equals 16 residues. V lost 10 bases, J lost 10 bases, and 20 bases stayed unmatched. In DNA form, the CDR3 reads TGTGCCACTGCTGGACAGGGCTCACACCCTTCTCGAAAACTGTTTTTT. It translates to CATAGQGSHPSRKLFF.

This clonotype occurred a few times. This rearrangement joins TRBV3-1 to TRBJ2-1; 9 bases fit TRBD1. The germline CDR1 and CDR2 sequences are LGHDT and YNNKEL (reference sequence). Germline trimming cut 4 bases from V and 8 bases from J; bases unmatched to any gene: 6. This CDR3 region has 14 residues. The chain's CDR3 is CASSPDRGRDEQFF. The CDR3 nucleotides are TGTGCCAGCAGCCCGGACAGGGGTCGGGATGAGCAGTTCTTC.

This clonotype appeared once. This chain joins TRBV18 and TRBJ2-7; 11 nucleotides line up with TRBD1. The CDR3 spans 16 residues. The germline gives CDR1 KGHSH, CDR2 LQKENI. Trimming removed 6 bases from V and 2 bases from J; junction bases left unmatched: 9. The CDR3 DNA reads TGTGCCAGCTCCCGCCTAGGACAGGGGGCAACCTACGAGCAGTACTTC. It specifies CASSRLGQGATYEQYF.

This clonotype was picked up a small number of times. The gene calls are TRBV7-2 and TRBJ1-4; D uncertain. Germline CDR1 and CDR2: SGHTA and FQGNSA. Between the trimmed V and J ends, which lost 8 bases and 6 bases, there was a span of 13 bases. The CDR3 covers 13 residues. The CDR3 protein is CASAPGWDEKLFF. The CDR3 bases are TGTGCCAGCGCCCCCGGCTGGGATGAAAAACTGTTTTTT. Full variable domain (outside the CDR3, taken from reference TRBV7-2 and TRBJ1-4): GAGVSQSPSNKVTEKGKDVELRCDPISGHTALYWYRQSLGQGLEFLIYFQGNSAPDKSGLPSDRFSAERTGGSVSTLTIQRTQQEDSAVYLCASAPGWDEKLFFGSGTQLSVL.

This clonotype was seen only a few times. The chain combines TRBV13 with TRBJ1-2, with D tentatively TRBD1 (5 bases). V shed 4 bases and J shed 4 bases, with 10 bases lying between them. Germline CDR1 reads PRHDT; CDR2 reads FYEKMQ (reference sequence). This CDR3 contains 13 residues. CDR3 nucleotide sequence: TGTGCCAGCAGCTCGTCAGGGTCCTATGGCTACACCTTC. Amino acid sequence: CASSSSGSYGYTF. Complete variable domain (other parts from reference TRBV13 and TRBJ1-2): AAGVIQSPRHLIKEKRETATLKCYPIPRHDTVYWYQQGPGQDPQFLISFYEKMQSDKGSIPDRFSAQQFSDYHSELNMSSLELGDSALYFCASSSSGSYGYTFGSGTRLTVV.

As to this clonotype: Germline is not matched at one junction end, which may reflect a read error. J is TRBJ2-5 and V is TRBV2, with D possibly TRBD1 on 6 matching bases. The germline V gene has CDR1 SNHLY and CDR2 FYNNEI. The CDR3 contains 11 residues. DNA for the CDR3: TGCCTGGGTGGACAGAAAGAGACCCAGTACTTC. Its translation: CLGGQKETQYF.

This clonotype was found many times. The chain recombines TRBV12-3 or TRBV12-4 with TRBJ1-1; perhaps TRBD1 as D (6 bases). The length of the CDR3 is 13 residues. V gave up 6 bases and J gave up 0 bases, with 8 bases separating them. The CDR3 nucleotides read TGTGCCAGCAGCTGGACAGTGAACACTGAAGCTTTCTTT. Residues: CASSWTVNTEAFF.

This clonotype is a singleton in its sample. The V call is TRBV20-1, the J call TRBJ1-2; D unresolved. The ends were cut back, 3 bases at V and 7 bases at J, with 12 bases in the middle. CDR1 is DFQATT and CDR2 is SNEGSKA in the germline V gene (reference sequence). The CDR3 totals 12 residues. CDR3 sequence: CSARTDMGGYTF. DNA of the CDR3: TGCAGTGCTAGGACTGATATGGGTGGCTACACCTTC.

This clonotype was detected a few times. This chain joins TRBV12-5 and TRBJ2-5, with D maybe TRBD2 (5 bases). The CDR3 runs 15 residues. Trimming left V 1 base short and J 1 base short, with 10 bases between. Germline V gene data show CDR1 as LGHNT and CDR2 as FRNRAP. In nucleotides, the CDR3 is TGTGCTAGTGGTTTGGGTGGACTGTTCCAAGAGACCCAGTACTTC. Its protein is CASGLGGLFQETQYF.

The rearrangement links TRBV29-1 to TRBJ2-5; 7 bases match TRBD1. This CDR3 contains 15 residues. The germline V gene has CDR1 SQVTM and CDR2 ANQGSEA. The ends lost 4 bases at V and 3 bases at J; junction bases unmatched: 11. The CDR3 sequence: CSVVPPGTAEETQYF. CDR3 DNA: TGCAGCGTTGTTCCCCCGGGGACAGCAGAAGAGACCCAGTACTTC.

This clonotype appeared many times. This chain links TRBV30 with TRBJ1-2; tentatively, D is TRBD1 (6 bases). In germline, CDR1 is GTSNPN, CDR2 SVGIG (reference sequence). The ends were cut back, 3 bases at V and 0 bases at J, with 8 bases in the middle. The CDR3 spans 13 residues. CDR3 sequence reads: CAWRRGPNYGYTF. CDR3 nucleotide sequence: TGTGCCTGGAGGCGGGGGCCTAACTATGGCTACACCTTC.

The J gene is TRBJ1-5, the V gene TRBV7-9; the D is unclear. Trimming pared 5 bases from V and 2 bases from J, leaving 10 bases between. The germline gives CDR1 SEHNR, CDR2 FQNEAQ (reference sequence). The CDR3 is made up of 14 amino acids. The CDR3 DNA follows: TGTGCCAGCAGCAGGGCCGGGGGCAATCAGCCCCAGCATTTT. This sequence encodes CASSRAGGNQPQHF. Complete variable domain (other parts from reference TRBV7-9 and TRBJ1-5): DTGVSQNPRHKITKRGQNVTFRCDPISEHNRLYWYRQTLGQGPEFLTYFQNEAQLEKSRLLSDRFSAERPKGSFSTLEIQRTEQGDSAMYLCASSRAGGNQPQHFGDGTRLSIL.

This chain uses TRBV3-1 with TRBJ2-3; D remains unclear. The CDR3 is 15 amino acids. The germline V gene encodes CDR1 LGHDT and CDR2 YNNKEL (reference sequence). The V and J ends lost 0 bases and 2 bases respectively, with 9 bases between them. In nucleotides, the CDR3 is TGTGCCAGCAGCCAAGAAAACACCTACACAGATACGCAGTATTTT. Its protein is CASSQENTYTDTQYF.

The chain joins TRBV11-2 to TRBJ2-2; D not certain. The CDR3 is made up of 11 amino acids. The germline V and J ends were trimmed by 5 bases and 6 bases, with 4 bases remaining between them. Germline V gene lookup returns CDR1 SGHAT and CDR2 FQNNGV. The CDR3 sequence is CASSTPGELFF. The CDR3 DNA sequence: TGTGCCAGCAGCACGCCCGGGGAGCTGTTTTTT.